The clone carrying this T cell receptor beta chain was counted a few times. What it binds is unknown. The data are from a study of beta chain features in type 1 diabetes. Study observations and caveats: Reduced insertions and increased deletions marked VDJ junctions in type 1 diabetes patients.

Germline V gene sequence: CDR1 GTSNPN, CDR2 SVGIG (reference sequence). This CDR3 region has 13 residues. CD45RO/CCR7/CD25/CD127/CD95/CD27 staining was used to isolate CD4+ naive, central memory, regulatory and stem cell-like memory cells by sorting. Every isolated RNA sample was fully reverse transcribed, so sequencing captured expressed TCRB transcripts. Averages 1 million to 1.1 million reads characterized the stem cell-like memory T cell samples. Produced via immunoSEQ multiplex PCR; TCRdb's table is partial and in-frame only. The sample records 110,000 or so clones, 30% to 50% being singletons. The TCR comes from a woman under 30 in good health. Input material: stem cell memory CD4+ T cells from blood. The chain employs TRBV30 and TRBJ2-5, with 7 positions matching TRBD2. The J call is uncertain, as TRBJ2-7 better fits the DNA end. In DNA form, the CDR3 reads TGTGCCTCCTCAAGCGGGGCCGGGTACGAGCAGTACTTC. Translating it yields CASSSGAGYEQYF.